Below, 13 T cell receptor beta chains from the same sample are listed, as sequenced in a study of blood T cell repertoires in COVID-19. Here immunoSEQ multiplex PCR was the method, and the copy in TCRdb shows in-frame clones only, minus some. This sample carries approximately 180,000 clones, around 87% of them seen once, and the ten largest clones take roughly 2.6%. Sequenced input: peripheral blood. These receptors were obtained from a man in his forties with active or convalescent COVID-19.

V usage is TRBV3-1 (or the pseudogene TRBV3-2) and J usage is TRBJ2-3, with D perhaps matching TRBD2 (6 bases). Trimming shortened V by 5 bases and J by 2 bases, and 17 bases separated the two germline ends. The CDR3 is made up of 16 amino acids. Germline CDR1 is LGHDT and CDR2 is YNNKEL (reference sequence). The CDR3 loop is CASSRGWGEYTDTQYF. For the CDR3, the DNA is TGTGCCAGCAGCAGGGGTTGGGGGGAATACACAGATACGCAGTATTTT.

This clone was observed a handful of times. The chain links TRBV6-2 or TRBV6-3 to TRBJ1-5; the D gene is possibly TRBD1 (5 bases). V was clipped by 4 bases and J by 5 bases, with 18 bases between them. Per the germline V gene, CDR1 is MNHEY and CDR2 is SVGEGT. There are 16 residues in the CDR3. The CDR3 nucleotides read TGTGCCAGCAGTTTCGAAGAGGGACTCCCTTATCAGCCCCAGCATTTT. It codes for CASSFEEGLPYQPQHF.

The rearrangement uses TRBV29-1 and TRBJ2-4; the match to TRBD2 covers 7 bases. From germline, CDR1 is SQVTM and CDR2 ANQGSEA. J lost 1 base, V lost 1 base, and 4 bases had no gene match. The CDR3 has 15 amino acids. CDR3 sequence: CSVEVGGVAKNIQYF. The DNA of the CDR3 is TGCAGCGTTGAAGTTGGGGGGGTTGCCAAAAACATTCAGTACTTC.

The J gene is TRBJ1-5, the V gene TRBV4-1, with 8 bases matching TRBD1. The junction had 10 bases not matched to a gene; V was cut back by 8 bases and J by 4 bases. The CDR3 is 15 residues long. CDR1 and CDR2 (germline): MGHRA, YSYEKL. In DNA form, the CDR3 reads TGCGCCAGCGCCTTCGACAGGGGTGTGAATCAGCCCCAGCATTTT. Protein sequence: CASAFDRGVNQPQHF.

This clone was detected a few times. The rearrangement joins TRBV9 to TRBJ2-1; maybe TRBD2 (5 bases). V dropped 4 bases and J dropped 6 bases, with 20 bases sitting between them. Germline values: CDR1 SGDLS, CDR2 YYNGEE. This CDR3 is built from 16 residues. In nucleotides, the CDR3 is TGTGCCAGCAGCCCCAGCGCGGTTAGCGTCGGCAATGAGCAGTTCTTC. It translates to CASSPSAVSVGNEQFF.

The chain recombines TRBV4-1 with TRBJ1-5; possibly TRBD1 for D (5 bases). This CDR3 is built from 15 residues. Germline V gives CDR1 MGHRA, CDR2 YSYEKL. The V end lost 0 bases, the J end lost 7 bases, and 13 bases lay between the germline ends. In DNA, the CDR3 is TGCGCCAGCAGCCAAGATGGCGGGGGAAGGCAGCCCCAGCATTTT. Protein product: CASSQDGGGRQPQHF.

The chain uses TRBV29-1 and TRBJ1-2, with 9 bases identical to TRBD1. The CDR3 is 14 residues long. V dropped 4 bases and J dropped 5; count of bases not matched to a gene: 8. The germline CDR1 and CDR2 sequences are SQVTM and ANQGSEA. The CDR3 reads CSVAGQGSGYGYTF. CDR3 DNA sequence: TGCAGCGTTGCGGGACAGGGCTCAGGGTATGGCTACACCTTC.

In DNA, the CDR3 is TGTGCCAGTAGTATAGCGGTGAATGAAAAACTGTTTTTT. Its translation is CASSIAVNEKLFF. V is TRBV19 and J is TRBJ1-4; the D is unclear. The CDR3 sequence is 13 residues long. The V gene's germline CDR1 is LNHDA and CDR2 SQIVND (reference sequence). The V gene lost 1 base and the J gene lost 5 bases, with 5 bases spanning the gap. The complete variable domain, with remaining parts taken from reference TRBV19 and TRBJ1-4, reads DGGITQSPKYLFRKEGQNVTLSCEQNLNHDAMYWYRQDPGQGLRLIYYSQIVNDFQKGDIAEGYSVSREKKESFPLTVTSAQKNPTAFYLCASSIAVNEKLFFGSGTQLSVL.

V usage is TRBV28 and J usage is TRBJ1-2, with D maybe TRBD1 (5 bases). In germline, CDR1 is MDHEN, CDR2 SYDVKM. The length of the CDR3 is 14 residues. Trimming took off 8 bases at V and 0 bases at J, with 13 bases between the two ends. The CDR3, as DNA: TGTGCCAGCCGGGCAGGGTATTCTAACTATGGCTACACCTTC. It specifies CASRAGYSNYGYTF.

The J gene is TRBJ2-3, the V gene TRBV7-2; tentatively, D is TRBD2 (6 bases). V shed 5 bases and J shed 0 bases, with 18 bases lying between them. Germline V gene lookup returns CDR1 SGHTA and CDR2 FQGNSA. This CDR3 spans 17 amino acids. This CDR3 is CASSNESGFVSTDTQYF. As DNA, the CDR3 is TGTGCCAGCAGCAACGAGAGCGGGTTCGTTAGCACAGATACGCAGTATTTT.

The genes are TRBV7-3 and TRBJ2-3, with D perhaps matching TRBD2 (6 bases). Germline CDR1 is SGHTA and CDR2 is FQGTGA. Deletions cut 5 bases from V and 1 base from J, with 10 bases between. The CDR3 consists of 14 residues. CDR3 bases: TGTGCCAGCAGCACAACGGGGGGCACAGATACGCAGTATTTT. Its translation is CASSTTGGTDTQYF.

The J gene is TRBJ1-1, the V gene TRBV6-2 or TRBV6-3; TRBD1 might be the D (5 bases). CDR1 is MNHEY, CDR2 SVGEGT, per germline. The CDR3 is 15 amino acids. The ends were cut back, 6 bases at V and 1 base at J, with 15 bases in the middle. The CDR3 nucleotides read TGTGCCAGCAGCGTGGGTGCAGGGCCGAACACTGAAGCTTTCTTT. This codes for CASSVGAGPNTEAFF.

This chain connects TRBV10-2 to TRBJ2-7; possibly TRBD1 for D (5 bases). The V end was cut by 7 bases, the J end by 4 bases, with 14 bases between. The CDR3 loop spans 13 amino acids. Germline V CDR1 and CDR2: WSHSY, SAAADI. In DNA, the CDR3 is TGCGCCAGCAATGGAGCCAGGGAATACGAGCAGTACTTC. This gives the protein CASNGAREYEQYF.